These 2 T cell receptor beta chains came from one sample sequenced in a study of OX40 agonist ivuxolimab in advanced cancers. TCRdb keeps only in-frame clones here, not all; method: immunoSEQ multiplex PCR. In the table there are fewer than 90,000 clones, roughly nine tenths of which are singletons. Sample: CD4+ or CD8+ T cells sorted from blood, taken in a trial of the OX40 agonist ivuxolimab. These TCRs come from an adult with an advanced solid tumor such as melanoma, head and neck, liver or kidney cancer.

The chain couples TRBV27 to TRBJ2-1; 9 bases align to TRBD2. This CDR3 comprises 14 residues. CDR1 is MNHEY, CDR2 SMNVEV, per germline (reference sequence). After removal of 6 bases from V and 7 bases from J, the junction contained 7 bases not matched to a gene. The CDR3 DNA reads TGTGCCAGCAGGGGAGCGGGGGGAGGGAATGAGCAGTTCTTC. It encodes CASRGAGGGNEQFF.

V is TRBV7-8 and J is TRBJ2-1; maybe TRBD2 (5 bases). V was cut by 5 bases and J by 2 bases, with 13 bases left in between. Germline V gene lookup returns CDR1 SGHVS and CDR2 FQNEAQ. This CDR3 is 15 amino acids long. CDR3: CASSRGLSPYNEQFF. The CDR3 nucleotides read TGTGCCAGCAGCCGAGGACTTTCCCCCTACAATGAGCAGTTCTTC.